The 9 T cell receptor beta chains listed next were all sequenced from one sample in a study of T cells in Graves' hyperthyroidism and ophthalmopathy. Researchers took RNA transcripts and amplified the TCR beta CDR3 regions from them. HTBI primers were employed in a first-round RT-PCR of the TCR CDR3. In TCRdb, the multiplex PCR reads were re-called with MiXCR into one record per CDR3 protein. The sample contains hundreds of thousands of distinct CDR3 sequences, more than 45% of which appear only once. The specimen sequenced was peripheral blood or thyroid tissue (not recorded which). Receptors originate from a woman younger than 30 with Graves' hyperthyroidism.

This clonotype was observed a handful of times. CDR3 DNA: TGTGCCAGCAGCACCCGGTGGCAATCTAACTATGGCTACACCTTC. It specifies CASSTRWQSNYGYTF. V and J are TRBV2 and TRBJ1-2; D is unresolved. The V gene's germline CDR1 is SNHLY and CDR2 FYNNEI. V was shortened by 6 bases and J by 0 bases, with 14 bases between the two germline ends. The CDR3 is made up of 15 amino acids. Full variable domain (outside the CDR3, taken from reference TRBV2 and TRBJ1-2): EPEVTQTPSHQVTQMGQEVILRCVPISNHLYFYWYRQILGQKVEFLVSFYNNEISEKSEIFDDQFSVERPDGSNFTLKIRSTKLEDSAMYFCASSTRWQSNYGYTFGSGTRLTVV.

The genes are TRBV5-1 and TRBJ2-7; 10 positions match TRBD2. CDR1 SGHRS and CDR2 YFSETQ come from the germline V gene. V was clipped by 1 base and J by 5 bases; unmatched bases: 6. The CDR3 has 15 residues. The CDR3, as DNA: TGCGCCAGCAGCTTGAAGCGGGAGGGCCGGAACGAGCAGTACTTC. Translating gives CASSLKREGRNEQYF.

Turning to this clonotype: This may be a read error, as it is one base from a much larger clone. The J gene is TRBJ1-2, the V gene TRBV12-3 or TRBV12-4; D unclear. This CDR3 spans 11 amino acids. Trimming stripped 5 bases from V and 6 bases from J, with 7 bases between. The DNA of the CDR3 is TGTGCCAGCAGTGAGGTCGATGGCTACACCTTC. Protein: CASSEVDGYTF.

In this sample, this clonotype turned up many times. The V call is TRBV2, the J call TRBJ1-5, with TRBD1 matching over 7 bases. Trimming removed 4 bases from V and 4 bases from J; junction bases left unmatched: 4. The length of the CDR3 is 14 residues. Germline CDR1 is SNHLY and CDR2 is FYNNEI. CDR3 in DNA: TGTGCCAGCAGTGCGGGACAGCGGAATCAGCCCCAGCATTTT. This gives the protein CASSAGQRNQPQHF. The full variable domain, its missing parts supplied by reference TRBV2 and TRBJ1-5, is EPEVTQTPSHQVTQMGQEVILRCVPISNHLYFYWYRQILGQKVEFLVSFYNNEISEKSEIFDDQFSVERPDGSNFTLKIRSTKLEDSAMYFCASSAGQRNQPQHFGDGTRLSIL.

Written as DNA, the CDR3 is TGTGCCAGCAGTGCGTTCGGCAGGGCGAGGGATCAGCCCCAGCATTTT. Protein sequence: CASSAFGRARDQPQHF. The rearrangement links TRBV2 to TRBJ1-5; D possibly corresponds to TRBD1 (5 bases). Germline values: CDR1 SNHLY, CDR2 FYNNEI. V lost 4 bases, J lost 5 bases, and 18 bases lay in between. The length of the CDR3 is 16 residues. Supplemented by reference TRBV2 and TRBJ1-5, the full variable domain reads EPEVTQTPSHQVTQMGQEVILRCVPISNHLYFYWYRQILGQKVEFLVSFYNNEISEKSEIFDDQFSVERPDGSNFTLKIRSTKLEDSAMYFCASSAFGRARDQPQHFGDGTRLSIL.

This sequence joins TRBV25-1 and TRBJ1-6; 9 positions match TRBD1. The CDR3 length is 16 residues. The J segment lost 10 bases and the V segment lost 5 bases, leaving 12 bases of the junction unmatched. Germline CDR1 MGHDK, CDR2 SYGVNS. CDR3 DNA sequence: TGTGCCAGCAGTCTCTATGGGACAGGGCGGCCATCACCCCTCCACTTT. Its protein is CASSLYGTGRPSPLHF.

This clonotype was detected ten times or more. The chain is built from TRBV10-3 and TRBJ1-5; 7 positions match TRBD1. V lost 10 bases and J lost 4; bases outside the gene matches: 7. CDR3 length: 13 residues. The germline gives CDR1 ENHRY, CDR2 SYGVKD. The CDR3 DNA reads TGTGCCACCGGACAGGAGATAAATCAGCCCCAGCATTTT. Amino acid sequence: CATGQEINQPQHF.

V usage is TRBV2 and J usage is TRBJ2-2; TRBD1 agrees at 7 bases. Germline CDR1 and CDR2: SNHLY and FYNNEI. The CDR3 covers 16 residues. The J segment lost 5 bases and the V segment lost 7 bases, leaving 13 bases of the junction unmatched. The DNA of the CDR3 is TGTGCCAGCACCACCAGCCCCACAGGGGTAACCGGGGAGCTGTTTTTT. This codes for CASTTSPTGVTGELFF.

This clonotype was found many times. This chain's CDR3 is CATSYDSEAFF. The CDR3 DNA reads TGTGCCACCAGCTACGACAGTGAAGCTTTCTTT. This chain joins TRBV24-1 and TRBJ1-1, with D possibly TRBD1 on 5 matching bases. The CDR3 consists of 11 residues. Germline CDR1 is KGHDR and CDR2 is SFDVKD. Trimming took off 7 bases at V and 7 bases at J, with 9 bases between the two ends.